This T cell receptor (beta chain) was sequenced during a study of beta chain features in type 1 diabetes. Study-wide points: When Type 1 diabetes patients were examined, their TCRB CDR3s proved moderately but significantly shorter in all four CD4+ subsets.

The CDR3 covers 14 residues. Germline assignment: CDR1 MNHEY and CDR2 SMNVEV (reference sequence). The germline V and J ends were trimmed by 2 bases and 6 bases, with 14 bases remaining between them. Of the isolated RNA, all was reverse transcribed, and so the sequenced material was expressed TCRB transcripts. Clones were read by immunoSEQ multiplex PCR, and TCRdb kept only the in-frame ones, dropping some. The sample yields more than 250,000 clones, just over 20% seen once. In this sample, this clone turned up a few times. Its antigen is currently unknown. This chain connects TRBV27 to TRBJ2-7, with D perhaps matching TRBD2 (5 bases). This TCR came from a woman aged 40 to 50 with type 1 diabetes. Sequences were obtained from naive CD4+ T cells from blood. The DNA for the CDR3 is TGTGCCAGCAGTTTAAGAGGGTCAGACGGCGAGCAGTACTTC. This translates into CASSLRGSDGEQYF.